This TCR beta chain was retrieved from a study of CD8 T cells in ankylosing spondylitis (TCRdb year 2017). Broadly, across the study: The study profiled T cell receptor beta repertoires in healthy donors and ankylosing spondylitis patients to find disease-linked TCR variants. The full study cohort was made up of about 24 ankylosing spondylitis patients and approximately 100 healthy donors. Peripheral blood was sampled, and synovial fluid was also collected from ankylosing spondylitis patients. Beyond this particular receptor, the publication reports: A TCR beta motif made up of several highly homologous amino acid variants appeared to be characteristic of blood from ankylosing spondylitis patients. Some TCR beta motif variants had previously been reported in synovial fluid and blood of reactive arthritis patients, which suggested common disease-initiation mechanisms. The disease-linked clones had a CD8+ phenotype and were found at relatively low frequencies in peripheral blood. According to the report, matched synovial fluid samples from ankylosing spondylitis patients were significantly enriched for the disease-linked clones.

To note about this clonotype: Its recognized antigen is unknown. The sample holds no much larger clone one base away, and base qualities are not on file.

The reads were generated on an Illumina HiSeq 2500. TCR beta libraries were prepared by quantitative 5'-RACE with molecular barcodes. Processing in the source paper ran as follows. A new computational method based on a probabilistic model of VDJ rearrangement was used to identify disease-linked TCR variants. In TCRdb, the public reads were trimmed at Q25 with fastp and aligned with MiXCR, with productive beta chains retained. Identical CDR3 protein sequences are pooled into one entry, listed with their most common genes and DNA. V and J calls and clone size were set by TCRdb, not the authors. The sample includes 250,000 to 350,000 distinct CDR3 sequences, with less than 10% observed a single time. The top ten clones comprise 14% to 15% of the sample. The CDR3 spans 14 residues, from the cysteine through the phenylalanine. The entry retains the CDR3 DNA only, 42 bases that are in frame from base 1. The trim is 0 bases for V and 2 bases for J, with a gap of 5 bases between the germline ends. CDR1 and CDR2 were assigned from the germline V gene (reference sequence) as LGHDT and YNNKEL.

Sequencing was done on a sample of blood, either unsorted or a sorted T cell fraction (not recorded which). The chain was built from TRBV3-1 and TRBJ1-5, with no reliable assignment of the D segment. The receptor was derived from a male donor with ankylosing spondylitis. At the DNA level, the sequence is TGTGCCAGCAGCCAAGAAACCGGCAATCAGCCCCAGCATTTT. This is translated as CASSQETGNQPQHF.